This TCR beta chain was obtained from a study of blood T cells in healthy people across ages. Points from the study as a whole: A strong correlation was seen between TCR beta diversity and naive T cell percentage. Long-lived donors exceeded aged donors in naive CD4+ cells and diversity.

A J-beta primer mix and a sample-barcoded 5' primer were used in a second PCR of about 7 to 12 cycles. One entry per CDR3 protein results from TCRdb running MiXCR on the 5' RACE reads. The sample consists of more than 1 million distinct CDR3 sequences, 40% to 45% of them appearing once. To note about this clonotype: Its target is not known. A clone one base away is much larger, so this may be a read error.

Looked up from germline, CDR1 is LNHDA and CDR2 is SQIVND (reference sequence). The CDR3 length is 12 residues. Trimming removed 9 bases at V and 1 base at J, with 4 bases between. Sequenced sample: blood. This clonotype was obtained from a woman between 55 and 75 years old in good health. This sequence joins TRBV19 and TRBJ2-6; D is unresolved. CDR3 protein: CASQSGANVLTF. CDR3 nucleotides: TGTGCCAGCCAGTCTGGGGCCAACGTCCTGACTTTC.